This record covers a single T cell receptor beta chain. The clone's antigen remains unknown. Base qualities are missing; no much larger clone stands one base away. These data come from a study of blood T cell repertoires in COVID-19 (dated by TCRdb to 2018 to 2020). About the investigation overall: Samples covering the acute and convalescent phases of COVID-19 were provided by collaborators in the United States, Italy and Spain. The repertoires were released in a freely available public database meant as a resource for research on the immune response to SARS-CoV-2. The dataset comprised deeply sampled blood TCRbeta repertoires from subjects exposed to, actively infected with, or recovered from COVID-19. The samples were drawn from the first 160 participants of the ongoing ImmuneRACE study and from roughly 1,300 subjects provided by 6 global collaborators. Where available, HLA class I and class II types were obtained from metadata supplied by the sample provider rather than from assay-based typing. The sample metadata nearly always contained a de-identified subject ID, COVID-19 status, age in years and sex. The material from the prospective study consisted of cDNA or gDNA derived from T cells, B-cell-depleted T cells, or PBMCs. Study-wide findings and limitations: How much clinical and demographic metadata was included differed by source and by participant, and the metadata was provided uncurated.

V is shortened by 5 bases, J by 4 bases, and the region joining them spans 6 bases. CDR1 MRHNA and CDR2 SNTAGT are derived from the germline V gene. Taken from cysteine to phenylalanine, the CDR3 has 13 residues. CDR3 DNA is the only sequence kept; it has 39 bases, read in frame from the first base. The collaborating institutions used their own protocols to collect whole blood in K2EDTA tubes. For TCRbeta analysis, collaborators shipped samples as frozen whole blood, isolated PBMCs, or DNA extracted from either of those sample types. TCRbeta CDR3 regions were amplified from genomic DNA by means of the immunoSEQ Assay, a bias-controlled multiplex PCR. As for the original processing: The number of nucleated cells in each sample was estimated by amplification of reference gene primers within the assay. To quantify the absolute abundance of each unique TCRbeta CDR3 rearrangement, sequence reads were collapsed and filtered. For each sample, productive Simpson clonality was calculated by taking the square root of Simpson's diversity index across productive rearrangements. Drawn from immuneACCESS, this table holds only the in-frame rearrangements with V and J called that TCRdb kept. Clones are partly lost; checked studies trace under half to an unresolved V gene and leave the rest unexplained. V and J calls and clone size are as listed in that table; D and trimming were resolved from the DNA. This sample comprises 140,000 to 150,000 clones, 88% of them detected only once. The top ten constitute roughly 2.1% of the sample.

This TCR came from a human donor in a cohort sampled during active COVID-19. The rearranged chain carries TRBV6-4 and TRBJ1-6; the D segment cannot be called with confidence. Input material: peripheral blood. The CDR3 protein sequence reads: CASSSEYNSPLHF. The DNA is TGTGCCAGCAGTTCGGAGTATAATTCACCCCTCCACTTT.